This T cell receptor beta chain was recovered during a study of shared T cell receptors in the human thymus. The junction had 4 bases not matched to a gene; V was cut back by 5 bases and J by 5 bases. CDR1 is MDHEN, CDR2 SYDVKM, per germline. The CDR3 runs 15 residues. Libraries were prepared by immunoSEQ multiplex PCR; TCRdb keeps only in-frame clonotypes and omits some of them. The sample holds 500,000 to 550,000 clones, approximately 78% seen once. These data also featured in a second study, about human thymus T cells.

Sequencing was done on a sample of thymocytes. The TCR sequence derives from a boy younger than two with a congenital heart defect. V gene TRBV28 combines with J gene TRBJ2-3; 13 nucleotides agree with TRBD2. This CDR3 reads CASSGTSGKRDTQYF. As DNA, the CDR3 is TGTGCCAGCAGTGGGACTAGCGGGAAGCGAGATACGCAGTATTTT.